These 30 T cell receptor beta chains originate from one sample sequenced in a study of read filtering for tumor transcriptome and immune sequencing. From about 0.4 ug of RNA, a library with molecular barcoded alpha/delta and beta/gamma adaptors was made. TCRdb passed the reads through MiXCR, listing each CDR3 protein once. In the table there are about 130,000 distinct CDR3 sequences, under 15% of which are singletons. The sample was a population of CD138-negative cells sorted from bone marrow. These receptors came from a donor at least 40 years old with multiple myeloma.

This clonotype showed up just a few times. Just one base apart from a much larger clone, this may be a read error. The J gene is TRBJ1-1, the V gene TRBV29-1; D is uncertain. This CDR3 comprises 14 residues. CDR1 and CDR2 (germline): SQVTM, ANQGSEA. The CDR3, as DNA: TGCAGCGTTGAAGCGCGTGGAGTTAACACTGAAGCTGTCTTT. Its translation is CSVEARGVNTEAVF.

This clonotype showed up many times. J is TRBJ1-2 and V is TRBV4-1, with no clear D. The germline V gene has CDR1 MGHRA and CDR2 YSYEKL. The CDR3 contains 16 residues. The V and J ends lost 1 base and 4 bases respectively, with 16 bases between them. Here the CDR3 reads CASSQGLQMGTYGYTF. As DNA, the CDR3 is TGCGCCAGCAGCCAAGGACTGCAAATGGGAACCTATGGCTACACCTTC.

In its sample, this clonotype was seen a few times. The junction departs from germline at one end; a sequencing error may be responsible. V and J are TRBV7-2 and TRBJ1-2, with TRBD1 matching 9 bases. The CDR3 loop spans 13 amino acids. Germline loops: CDR1 SGHTA, CDR2 FQGNSA. This chain's CDR3 is CASSPAGQGLPAF. The CDR3 DNA reads TGTGCCAGCAGCCCCGCCGGACAGGGGCTCCCGGCCTTC.

In its sample, this clonotype was seen many times. The V call is TRBV5-1, the J call TRBJ2-2; no definite D call. The germline gives CDR1 SGHRS, CDR2 YFSETQ. The CDR3 is 15 amino acids. Trimming stripped 7 bases from V and 3 bases from J, with 16 bases between. DNA of the CDR3: TGCGCCAGCCCTCACTACAGACTCGACACCGGGGAGCTGTTTTTT. Protein: CASPHYRLDTGELFF.

This clonotype occurred many times. The CDR3 DNA reads as TGCGCCAGCAGCCCCGGGACAGACCCAACTAAGGGAAAACTGTTTTTT. Its protein is CASSPGTDPTKGKLFF. This chain uses TRBV5-1 with TRBJ1-4; 7 nucleotides agree with TRBD1. V lost 4 bases, J lost 10 bases, and 16 bases stayed unmatched. The CDR3 is 16 residues long. Looked up from germline, CDR1 is SGHRS and CDR2 is YFSETQ.

With regard to this clonotype: A much larger clone lies one base from this, so it may be a read error. The chain couples TRBV5-1 to TRBJ2-2; 7 nucleotides agree with TRBD1. V shed 10 bases and J 7 bases; nucleotides not matched to a gene: 13. CDR1 SGHRS and CDR2 YFSETQ come from the germline V gene. This CDR3 region has 14 residues. CDR3 amino acids: CAGNRAPGGGELFF. The CDR3 DNA reads TGCGCCGGCAACCGAGCCCCAGGGGGCGGGGAGCTGTTTTTT.

This clonotype was seen many times. V is TRBV19 and J is TRBJ1-5; D remains ambiguous. Germline CDR1 and CDR2: LNHDA and SQIVND (reference sequence). This CDR3 is 14 amino acids long. V was pared by 5 bases and J by 0 bases, with 8 bases between. Here the CDR3 reads CASSADDSNQPQHF. CDR3 in DNA: TGTGCCAGTAGTGCGGATGATAGCAATCAGCCCCAGCATTTT.

This clonotype has at least ten counts. The CDR3: CASSSASVVRETQYF. As DNA, the CDR3 is TGTGCCAGCAGCTCCGCTAGCGTTGTGCGGGAGACCCAGTACTTC. The chain links TRBV7-2 to TRBJ2-5; D perhaps matches TRBD2 (6 bases). The V gene's germline CDR1 is SGHTA and CDR2 FQGNSA. The CDR3 consists of 15 residues. The V end lost 4 bases, the J end lost 5 bases, and 17 bases lay between the germline ends.

This clonotype has more than one count but fewer than ten. The gene calls are TRBV5-4 and TRBJ2-5, with 7 bases matching TRBD1. The CDR3 extends over 16 amino acids. V shed 2 bases, J shed 2 bases, and the junction held 9 bases outside the gene matches. Germline V gives CDR1 SGHNT, CDR2 YYREEE (reference sequence). In nucleotides, the CDR3 is TGTGCCAGCAGCTTAAACTTTTGGACAGGTCAAGAGACCCAGTACTTC. Translation gives CASSLNFWTGQETQYF.

This clonotype counts as medium-sized (0.01 to 0.1%). The chain has TRBV19 and TRBJ2-1; 10 positions match TRBD2. With 9 bases clipped from V and 0 bases from J, the junction kept 8 bases outside the gene matches. The CDR3 spans 16 residues. Germline CDR1 LNHDA, CDR2 SQIVND (reference sequence). CDR3 DNA sequence: TGTGCCAGCAGCCCCTTAGCGGGGGGCTCCTACAATGAGCAGTTCTTC. Residues: CASSPLAGGSYNEQFF.

This clonotype was observed many times. V and J are TRBV2 and TRBJ2-1, with 14 bases that match TRBD2. V was pared by 6 bases and J by 8 bases, with 6 bases of the junction left unmatched. Germline values: CDR1 SNHLY, CDR2 FYNNEI. The CDR3 covers 15 residues. The CDR3 sequence is CASRSGLAGVYEQFF. The CDR3 DNA is TGTGCCAGCAGGTCGGGACTAGCGGGAGTGTATGAGCAGTTCTTC.

This clonotype occurred many times. The rearrangement links TRBV19 to TRBJ2-7; TRBD2 agrees at 12 bases. J gave up 5 bases and V 1 base, and 9 bases lay outside the gene matches. This CDR3 is built from 17 residues. Germline lookup yields CDR1 LNHDA and CDR2 SQIVND (reference sequence). CDR3 amino acids: CASSIVRLAGERNEQYF. CDR3 in DNA: TGTGCCAGTAGTATAGTCCGACTAGCGGGAGAGAGGAACGAGCAGTACTTC.

The sample holds many counts of this clonotype. The genes are TRBV6-2 or TRBV6-3 and TRBJ2-7; TRBD1 matches 7 bases. The germline V gene encodes CDR1 MNHEY and CDR2 SVGEGT. Germline trimming cut 8 bases from V and 5 bases from J; bases unmatched to any gene: 18. CDR3 length equals 16 residues. CDR3 loop: CASAGQATKIRHEQYF. CDR3 bases: TGTGCCAGCGCAGGACAGGCTACCAAAATACGCCACGAGCAGTACTTC.

This clonotype was seen at least ten times. The chain combines TRBV7-9 with TRBJ2-1; 8 nucleotides match TRBD2. The CDR3 spans 15 residues. Germline V CDR1 and CDR2: SEHNR, FQNEAQ (reference sequence). The V gene end was trimmed by 5 bases and the J gene end by 7 bases; junction bases not matched to a gene: 10. CDR3 region: CASSPASGRGNEQFF. In DNA form, the CDR3 reads TGTGCCAGCAGCCCGGCGAGCGGGAGAGGAAATGAGCAGTTCTTC. The full variable domain, in which reference TRBV7-9 and TRBJ2-1 provide the parts outside the CDR3, is DTGVSQNPRHKITKRGQNVTFRCDPISEHNRLYWYRQTLGQGPEFLTYFQNEAQLEKSRLLSDRFSAERPKGSFSTLEIQRTEQGDSAMYLCASSPASGRGNEQFFGPGTRLTVL.

This clonotype was seen only a few times. A much larger clonotype is one base distant, so this may be a read error. V usage is TRBV29-1 and J usage is TRBJ2-1; D unclear. The CDR3 spans 14 residues. The germline V gene has CDR1 SQVTM and CDR2 ANQGSEA. V dropped 4 bases and J dropped 0 bases, with 10 bases sitting between them. The CDR3 region has the DNA TGCAGCGTTGTTGAGGCTAGCTCCTACAATGAGCAGTTCTTC. Amino acids: CSVVEASSYNEQFF.

In its sample, this clonotype was seen many times. CDR3 amino acids: CSVLGLAGGEETQYF. The CDR3 region has the DNA TGCAGCGTTTTGGGACTAGCGGGAGGGGAGGAGACCCAGTACTTC. The chain uses TRBV29-1 and TRBJ2-5; 16 bases line up with TRBD2. The germline V gene has CDR1 SQVTM and CDR2 ANQGSEA. CDR3 size: 15 residues. With V trimmed by 5 bases and J by 5 bases, 5 bases remained unmatched.

This clonotype was observed at least ten times. This chain joins TRBV4-1 and TRBJ2-1, with 10 bases that match TRBD2. The germline V gene has CDR1 MGHRA and CDR2 YSYEKL. This CDR3 is built from 14 residues. The V segment lost 4 bases and the J segment 6 bases; nucleotides outside the gene matches: 3. CDR3 sequence: CASSRGTSVNEQFF. The CDR3 DNA reads TGCGCCAGCAGCCGAGGGACTAGCGTCAATGAGCAGTTCTTC.

With respect to this clonotype: Possible read error: a much larger clone is one base away. The J gene is TRBJ2-7, the V gene TRBV19, with 9 bases fitting TRBD1. The CDR3 has 14 residues. Per the germline V gene, CDR1 is LNHDA and CDR2 is SQIVND (reference sequence). The DNA of the CDR3 is TGTGCCACAAGGCCCTCACAGGGGGCCTACAAGCAGTACTTC. It is translated as CATRPSQGAYKQYF. The full variable domain, its missing parts supplied by reference TRBV19 and TRBJ2-7, is DGGITQSPKYLFRKEGQNVTLSCEQNLNHDAMYWYRQDPGQGLRLIYYSQIVNDFQKGDIAEGYSVSREKKESFPLTVTSAQKNPTAFYLCATRPSQGAYKQYFGPGTRLTVT.

This clonotype has a count of ten or more. This sequence joins TRBV10-1 and TRBJ2-3, with D maybe TRBD2 (7 bases). V was clipped by 6 bases and J by 5 bases, with 27 bases between them. The CDR3 loop spans 18 amino acids. The V gene's germline CDR1 is WNHNN and CDR2 SYGVQD (reference sequence). CDR3 in amino acids: CASSNSYPGASGQDTQYF. The DNA of the CDR3 is TGCGCCAGCAGCAATTCCTATCCGGGGGCTAGCGGACAAGATACGCAGTATTTT.

This clonotype has ten or more counts. The J gene is TRBJ1-6, the V gene TRBV12-3 or TRBV12-4; the D gene is possibly TRBD1 (5 bases). The CDR3 spans 15 residues. V was cut by 6 bases and J by 10 bases, with 19 bases left in between. The CDR3 sequence is CASRGTRGPGSPLHF. The CDR3 DNA sequence: TGTGCCAGCAGGGGGACCCGGGGCCCGGGCTCACCCCTCCACTTT.

The chain joins TRBV2 to TRBJ1-5; a possible D gene is TRBD1 (6 bases). There are 14 residues in the CDR3. Germline V gene lookup returns CDR1 SNHLY and CDR2 FYNNEI. Trimming pared 10 bases from V and 4 bases from J, leaving 17 bases between. CDR3 nucleotides: TGTGCCACAAGGGGGACGGGCCCGAATCAGCCCCAGCATTTT. It codes for CATRGTGPNQPQHF.

V is TRBV9 and J is TRBJ2-2; 11 nucleotides agree with TRBD2. The V segment lost 0 bases and the J segment 5 bases; nucleotides outside the gene matches: 3. Germline CDR1 SGDLS, CDR2 YYNGEE. The CDR3 spans 16 residues. The CDR3 DNA follows: TGTGCCAGCAGCGTAGGACTAGCGGGAAATACCGGGGAGCTGTTTTTT. This translates into CASSVGLAGNTGELFF.

This clonotype was counted at least ten times. The chain joins TRBV6-2 or TRBV6-3 to TRBJ1-1; D not resolved. Germline lookup yields CDR1 MNHEY and CDR2 SVGEGT. With 6 bases removed from V and 9 bases from J, the gap between germline ends came to 14 bases. This CDR3 region has 12 residues. The CDR3 loop reads CASRIWQTQAFF. CDR3 DNA sequence: TGTGCCAGCAGGATTTGGCAGACCCAAGCTTTCTTT.

In its sample, this clonotype was seen many times. The chain is built from TRBV6-6 and TRBJ2-1; 9 nucleotides line up with TRBD2. The V segment lost 8 bases and the J segment 0 bases; nucleotides outside the gene matches: 11. The CDR3 runs to 17 residues. The germline CDR1 and CDR2 sequences are MNHNY and SVGAGI (reference sequence). The CDR3 nucleotides read TGTGCCAGCTCGGGGCTAGCGGGGAAGAGCTCCTACAATGAGCAGTTCTTC. Its protein product is CASSGLAGKSSYNEQFF.

Comment on this clonotype: In this CDR3 the conserved last residue, phenylalanine or tryptophan, is missing, so a read error is likely. The limits of the CDR3 on the DNA are not certain, so only TCRdb's listed CDR3 is given. This chain links TRBV4-3 with TRBJ2-1. Germline CDR1 is LGHNA and CDR2 is YSLEER. The CDR3 spans 14 residues, counting both ends. CDR3 in amino acids: CASSQDTGYNEQLC.

This clonotype was counted many times. The chain joins TRBV6-5 to TRBJ1-1, with D possibly being TRBD1 (6 bases). Germline values: CDR1 MNHEY, CDR2 SVGAGI. The ends were cut back, 0 bases at V and 4 bases at J, with 12 bases in the middle. This CDR3 contains 15 residues. CDR3 residues: CASSYSSGGLTEAFF. CDR3 DNA: TGTGCCAGCAGTTACTCTTCCGGGGGGCTCACTGAAGCTTTCTTT.

In its sample, this clonotype was seen many times. This chain uses TRBV19 with TRBJ2-1; 8 nucleotides match TRBD2. V was pared by 3 bases and J by 7 bases, with 5 bases of the junction left unmatched. The CDR3 runs to 14 residues. Looked up from germline, CDR1 is LNHDA and CDR2 is SQIVND (reference sequence). The CDR3, as DNA: TGTGCCAGTAGTATTGGGCGGGAGGAAAATGAGCAGTTCTTC. This gives the protein CASSIGREENEQFF.

This clonotype came up a few times. This chain uses TRBV7-2 with TRBJ2-5; TRBD2 aligns across 9 bases. The V segment lost 0 bases and the J segment 7 bases; nucleotides outside the gene matches: 0. The V gene's germline CDR1 is SGHTA and CDR2 FQGNSA. The CDR3 loop spans 13 amino acids. The CDR3: CASSLASGGTQYF. CDR3 in DNA: TGTGCCAGCAGCTTAGCTAGCGGGGGGACCCAGTACTTC.

This clonotype was seen repeatedly, ten times or more. The chain combines TRBV30 with TRBJ2-1, with D possibly matching TRBD1 (5 bases). With 4 bases removed from V and 9 bases from J, the gap between germline ends came to 10 bases. This CDR3 has 11 amino acids. CDR1 GTSNPN and CDR2 SVGIG come from the germline V gene (reference sequence). This CDR3 is CAWNSQGEQFF. The CDR3 DNA follows: TGTGCCTGGAATTCCCAGGGTGAGCAGTTCTTC. Using reference TRBV30 and TRBJ2-1 for the parts outside the CDR3, the full variable domain is SQTIHQWPATLVQPVGSPLSLECTVEGTSNPNLYWYRQAAGRGLQLLFYSVGIGQISSEVPQNLSASRPQDRQFILSSKKLLLSDSGFYLCAWNSQGEQFFGPGTRLTVL.

This clonotype was detected many times. The J gene is TRBJ2-2, the V gene TRBV6-5; 7 nucleotides line up with TRBD1. This CDR3 comprises 14 residues. The J segment lost 5 bases and the V segment lost 5 bases, leaving 5 bases of the junction unmatched. Germline V gene lookup returns CDR1 MNHEY and CDR2 SVGAGI. The CDR3 nucleotides are TGTGCCAGCAGTAGACAGGGTGGAACCGGGGAGCTGTTTTTT. It specifies CASSRQGGTGELFF.